Reported below is one T cell receptor beta chain. Its antigen is not identified. The data were taken from a study of T cell clonotyping in hematopoietic cell transplantation. On the study more broadly: Cytoreduction preceded collection of pretransplant recipient samples.

Assay: immunoSEQ multiplex PCR; the TCRdb copy retains only in-frame clones and omits some. The table lists about 49,000 clones, just over 85% of them singletons. Regarding the study as a whole: Recipient TCR diversity dropped after transplant; expanded clonotypes rose from day 30 to 180.

V dropped 6 bases and J dropped 4; count of bases not matched to a gene: 10. The CDR3 has 16 residues. The germline gives CDR1 KGHSH, CDR2 LQKENI. Time point specified: recipient sample about 28 days before transplant, after cytoreduction. The receptor comes from a man aged 60 to 69 with biphenotypic leukemia. Some clones in this sample may be carry-over from other donors' samples. V is TRBV18 and J is TRBJ1-1; TRBD1 agrees at 11 bases. Sequences were derived from peripheral blood mononuclear cells, sampled before stem cell transplant. This chain's CDR3 is CASSTRTGGWGTEAFF. The CDR3 DNA reads as TGTGCCAGCTCCACCCGGACAGGGGGCTGGGGCACTGAAGCTTTCTTT.